Listed below are T cell receptor beta chains from one sample, sequenced in a study of spatial heterogeneity in lung cancer. TCRdb reanalysed the 5' RACE reads using MiXCR and keeps one entry per CDR3 protein. The table includes some 20,000 distinct CDR3 sequences, approximately 3.3% detected once. Source: PBMCs, taken at surgery. These receptors came from a female donor with early-stage non-small cell lung cancer. The CDR3 runs from the conserved cysteine through the conserved F or W. The D gene is left open where the match is weak.

NA TRBJ2-1 TRBV7-8 CASRRLGEDEQFF
TRBD2 TRBJ2-7 TRBV6-2/TRBV6-3 CASKLADSYEQYF
NA TRBJ2-1 TRBV18 CASSPRGALGSYNEQFF
TRBD2 TRBJ2-7 TRBV5-1 CASSAGTSALYEQYF
TRBD2 TRBJ2-1 TRBV4-1 CASSYRTSVPPSSYNEQFF
TRBD2 TRBJ2-1 TRBV27 CASIIRAGVSYNEQFF
NA TRBJ2-7 TRBV27 CASSSRLEYEQYF
NA TRBJ2-1 TRBV25-1 CASRISVHEQFF
TRBD1 TRBJ1-3 TRBV4-1 CASSKRQGADTIYF
TRBD1 TRBJ2-1 TRBV9 CASSNGQGLNEQFF
NA TRBJ2-7 TRBV7-9 CASSLDGIRDEQYF
NA TRBJ2-3 TRBV3-1 CASTWGDTQYF
NA TRBJ2-7 TRBV28 CASILIAEPSYEQYF
TRBD2 TRBJ2-1 TRBV12-3/TRBV12-4 CASRLGLAAYNEQFF
NA TRBJ2-2 TRBV5-1 CASSSSQWTANTGELFF
NA TRBJ2-1 TRBV5-5 CASSLVRRNYNEQFF
NA TRBJ2-1 TRBV6-5 CASSSPGVGVYEQFF
NA TRBJ2-5 TRBV6-1 CASSDETQYF
NA TRBJ1-2 TRBV7-8 CASSSNPSNYGYTF
NA TRBJ1-2 TRBV7-9 CASSLAPGPNYGYTF
NA TRBJ2-2 TRBV7-8 CASSPREELFF
NA TRBJ2-7 TRBV2 CASSEAGGRAAYEQYF
NA TRBJ2-3 TRBV7-8 CASSIRDLGDTQYF
TRBD1 TRBJ2-4 TRBV6-6 CASSTGALAKNIQYF
NA TRBJ2-7 TRBV5-4 CASSLLVPSSYEQYF
TRBD1 TRBJ1-3 TRBV7-3 CASSLSGGYGNTIYF
NA TRBJ2-1 TRBV11-2 CASSLPHEQFF
NA TRBJ2-1 TRBV2 CASSRRGGAYNEQFF
NA TRBJ2-3 TRBV6-5 CASSYQPGRPDTQYF
NA TRBJ2-7 TRBV27 CASSSRWVESSYEQYF
NA TRBJ2-7 TRBV20-1 CSARDDLARGGRSDEQYF
TRBD1 TRBJ1-5 TRBV2 CARGTGRSPQHF
TRBD2 TRBJ2-5 TRBV6-5 CASSATRGGETQYF
NA TRBJ1-3 TRBV9 CASSVTGTSGNTIYF
NA TRBJ2-1 TRBV7-2 CASSLGPGAGTSGQFF
NA TRBJ2-7 TRBV2 CASTPGLLEGGYF
NA TRBJ2-7 TRBV20-1 CSARDQFRGSYEQYF
NA TRBJ2-7 TRBV7-9 CASSFTDEQYF
NA TRBJ2-5 TRBV19 CASSRDILETQYF
NA TRBJ2-7 TRBV28 CASRTDDSQYEQYF
TRBD1 TRBJ2-1 TRBV5-1 CASSGGTGYNEQFF
NA TRBJ1-6 TRBV10-1 CASSVGRGSPLHF
NA TRBJ1-1 TRBV6-1 CASSDHPEESTEAFF
NA TRBJ1-1 TRBV7-9 CASRPTVTYNTEAFF
TRBD1 TRBJ2-7 TRBV10-3 CAISEYPSGQGNYEQYF
TRBD1 TRBJ1-1 TRBV6-5 CASSYQGAPTEAFF
TRBD1 TRBJ2-7 TRBV18 CASSSPGQGDYEQYF
TRBD2 TRBJ2-2 TRBV2 CASLGGSSGRTTGELFF
TRBD1 TRBJ2-2 TRBV7-9 CASSSDRATGELFF
TRBD2 TRBJ2-1 TRBV5-1 CASSIAGGPRHEQFF
NA TRBJ1-1 TRBV5-1 CASSLVPPPGTEAFF
TRBD2 TRBJ2-1 TRBV3-1 CASSQLTSGYYNEQFF
NA TRBJ2-2 TRBV27 CASSPGDTGELFF
TRBD2 TRBJ2-7 TRBV4-2 CASSQEGGLAELDSLGQYF
NA TRBJ2-7 TRBV15 CATSREHLSAYEQYF
NA TRBJ1-1 TRBV6-6 CASSYGRGEVNTEAFF
NA TRBJ2-1 TRBV6-4 CASSGSGGADEQFF
NA TRBJ1-1 TRBV27 CASSLLGGSGARTNTEAFF
NA TRBJ2-1 TRBV7-9 CASSVGDNEQFF